These 13 T cell receptor beta chains were all obtained from the same sample, sequenced in a study of T cell changes during pregnancy in multiple sclerosis. Profiled with immunoSEQ multiplex PCR; TCRdb holds only in-frame clones, not every one. Among roughly 70,000 clones listed, approximately 90% were seen once. Source: peripheral blood, taken in the third trimester of pregnancy. The receptors stem from a female donor with multiple sclerosis, enrolled in a pregnancy study.

This clone was detected only once. V gene TRBV7-8 combines with J gene TRBJ2-7; D perhaps matches TRBD1 (6 bases). The CDR3 loop spans 16 amino acids. Germline assignment: CDR1 SGHVS and CDR2 FQNEAQ. The V end lost 5 bases, the J end lost 0 bases, and 17 bases lay between the germline ends. Here the CDR3 reads CASSLKPTGSSYEQYF. The CDR3 nucleotides read TGTGCCAGCAGCCTTAAACCTACAGGGAGCTCCTACGAGCAGTACTTC.

The rearrangement uses TRBV7-2 and TRBJ2-7; 8 nucleotides line up with TRBD2. V gave up 6 bases and J gave up 5 bases; unmatched junction bases: 9. In germline, CDR1 is SGHTA, CDR2 FQGNSA. The CDR3 length is 14 residues. CDR3: CASRNLAGSNEQYF. The DNA of the CDR3 is TGTGCCAGCAGGAATCTAGCGGGTAGCAACGAGCAGTACTTC.

The J gene is TRBJ2-5, the V gene TRBV20-1; TRBD2 is a possible D gene (6 bases). V was shortened by 6 bases and J by 13 bases, with 18 bases between the two germline ends. The CDR3 length is 11 residues. CDR1 is DFQATT, CDR2 SNEGSKA, per germline (reference sequence). The CDR3 coding sequence is TGCAGTGCCCCGTGGGCGGGGTGGGCGTACTTC. It specifies CSAPWAGWAYF.

A single count supports this clone. The V and J genes are TRBV7-3 and TRBJ2-1; possible D gene TRBD2, 6 bases. The length of the CDR3 is 14 residues. Germline values: CDR1 SGHTA, CDR2 FQGTGA. Trimming cost V 2 bases and J 5 bases, with 10 bases left between them. The CDR3 bases are TGTGCCAGCAGCTTAGGGCTAGCGAACAATGAGCAGTTCTTC. It translates to CASSLGLANNEQFF.

V and J are TRBV4-3 and TRBJ2-7; D is unresolved. Between the trimmed V and J ends, which lost 0 bases and 0 bases, there was a span of 6 bases. Germline V gene sequence: CDR1 LGHNA, CDR2 YSLEER. The CDR3 runs 14 residues. The DNA for the CDR3 is TGCGCCAGCAGCCAAGACCCGAGCTCCTACGAGCAGTACTTC. Residues: CASSQDPSSYEQYF.

This clone has just one count. The rearrangement uses TRBV5-1 and TRBJ2-3, with TRBD2 matching over 12 bases. The germline V gene has CDR1 SGHRS and CDR2 YFSETQ. The CDR3 loop spans 16 amino acids. J lost 5 bases, V lost 4 bases, and 8 bases had no gene match. In DNA form, the CDR3 reads TGCGCCAGCAGCCTACTAGCGGGGGGCCTAGGAGATACGCAGTATTTT. It is translated as CASSLLAGGLGDTQYF.

The chain links TRBV19 to TRBJ2-5; 8 bases map to TRBD1. The V gene's germline CDR1 is LNHDA and CDR2 SQIVND (reference sequence). The trim removed 6 bases at V and 5 bases at J, leaving 5 bases unmatched. This CDR3 comprises 13 residues. The CDR3 nucleotides read TGTGCCAGTAGCCCAAACAGGGGGGAGACCCAGTACTTC. Its translation: CASSPNRGETQYF.

V usage is TRBV10-3 and J usage is TRBJ1-2; TRBD1 aligns across 7 bases. The germline V gene has CDR1 ENHRY and CDR2 SYGVKD. The J segment lost 6 bases and the V segment lost 0 bases, leaving 4 bases of the junction unmatched. The CDR3 has 14 residues. CDR3 sequence: CAISESGQTDGYTF. Here the CDR3 DNA reads TGTGCCATCAGTGAGTCGGGACAGACGGATGGCTACACCTTC.

The chain joins TRBV6-1 to TRBJ2-7; D gene ambiguous. Trimming cost V 7 bases and J 3 bases, with 13 bases left between them. The CDR3 sequence is 13 residues long. Germline assignment: CDR1 MNHNS and CDR2 SASEGT. CDR3: CASTRWQYYEQYF. Here the CDR3 DNA reads TGTGCCAGCACCCGATGGCAGTACTACGAGCAGTACTTC.

J is TRBJ2-7 and V is TRBV11-2, with a possible D match to TRBD1 (7 bases). Germline-derived CDR1 and CDR2 are SGHAT and FQNNGV. The V end was cut by 4 bases, the J end by 6 bases, with 25 bases between. CDR3 length: 17 amino acids. The DNA of the CDR3 is TGTGCCAGCAGCTCCACTTCCGGGACAGATGCGCGGGGCGAGCAGTACTTC. It codes for CASSSTSGTDARGEQYF.

The CDR3 DNA follows: TGTGCCATCAGTGAGTCGTATGTGGAAGGGGACAGAGTCTACGAGCAGTACTTC. It translates to CAISESYVEGDRVYEQYF. J is TRBJ2-7 and V is TRBV10-3; TRBD1 matches 7 bases. CDR3 size: 18 residues. V trimming: 0 bases; J trimming: 3 bases; junction bases outside the gene matches: 14. Germline CDR1 is ENHRY and CDR2 is SYGVKD.

The chain is built from TRBV18 and TRBJ2-3, with D perhaps TRBD2 (7 bases). V lost 6 bases to trimming and J lost 4 bases, with 11 bases between them. This CDR3 region has 13 residues. Germline CDR1 KGHSH, CDR2 LQKENI. The DNA of the CDR3 is TGTGCCAGCTCCCGCGGGGGCTCAGATACGCAGTATTTT. This translates into CASSRGGSDTQYF.

Points on this clone: The junction does not match germline at one end; this may be a read error. V and J are TRBV2 and TRBJ2-3, with a tentative D call TRBD2 (6 bases). CDR3 length: 15 amino acids. CDR1 and CDR2 (germline): SNHLY, FYNNEI. CDR3 nucleotides: TGTGCCAGCAGAGAAGTGGGACTTATTACAGATACGCAGTATTTT. Encoded protein: CASREVGLITDTQYF.